This entry describes one T cell receptor (beta chain). This clone's antigen is unknown. Per-base qualities were not stored, and no clone one base away is much larger. Trimmed from V: 6 bases; trimmed from J: 1 base; junction bases lacking a gene match: 13. For CDR1 and CDR2, the germline V gene lists SGHDT and YYEEEE. Including the terminal cysteine and phenylalanine, the CDR3 comprises 17 residues. Only the CDR3 DNA stays, 51 bases, in frame from base 1. This entry is derived from a study of T cell repertoires in cytomegalovirus infection (dated by TCRdb to the late 2010s). As for the study more broadly: The HLA type of each donor mattered for the analysis, because public TCR beta signatures pointed to carriage of CMV infection along with the matching HLA type. General study outcomes and caveats: In both this cohort and an independent approximately 370-donor cohort, the cumulative frequency of public TCR beta family members distinguished carriers of CMV infection plus the relevant HLA type. In the ex vivo response, HLA-C-restricted CMV-specific TCR beta clonotypes were dominant, and in two of eight donors the single most frequent clonotype came from this HLA-C-restricted group.

Sequencer: Illumina HiSeq 1500. TCRdb took the public reads, trimmed them with fastp at Q25, ran MiXCR for clone calling and kept in-frame beta chains. Every distinct CDR3 protein forms one entry, paired with its most common genes and DNA. Across this sample there are some 180,000 distinct CDR3 sequences, with approximately 18% seen only once. Approximately 25% of the sample belongs to the ten largest clones. The receptor's source is a human donor in good health (CMV status not recorded). Some clones in this sample may be carry-over from other donors' samples. Sequenced material: CD8+ T cells from PBMCs. The V gene is TRBV5-6 and the J gene is TRBJ2-3; TRBD2 fits 8 bases in the junction. The DNA sequence is TGTGCCAGCACCCCCTTCCAAACTAGCGGTCGCACAGATACGCAGTATTTT. Translated, it reads CASTPFQTSGRTDTQYF.